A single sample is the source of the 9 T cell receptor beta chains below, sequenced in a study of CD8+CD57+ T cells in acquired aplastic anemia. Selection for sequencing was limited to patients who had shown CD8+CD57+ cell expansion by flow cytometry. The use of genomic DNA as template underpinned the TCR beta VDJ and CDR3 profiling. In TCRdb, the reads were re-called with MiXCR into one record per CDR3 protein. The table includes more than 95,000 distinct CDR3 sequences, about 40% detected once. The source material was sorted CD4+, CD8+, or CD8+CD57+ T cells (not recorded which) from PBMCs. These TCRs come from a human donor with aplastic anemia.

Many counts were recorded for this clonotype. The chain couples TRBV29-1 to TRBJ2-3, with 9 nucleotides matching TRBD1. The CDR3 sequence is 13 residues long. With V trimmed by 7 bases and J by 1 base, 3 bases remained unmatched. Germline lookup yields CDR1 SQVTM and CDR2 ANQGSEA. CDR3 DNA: TGCAGCGGAACAGGGGGCCGCACAGATACGCAGTATTTT. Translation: CSGTGGRTDTQYF.

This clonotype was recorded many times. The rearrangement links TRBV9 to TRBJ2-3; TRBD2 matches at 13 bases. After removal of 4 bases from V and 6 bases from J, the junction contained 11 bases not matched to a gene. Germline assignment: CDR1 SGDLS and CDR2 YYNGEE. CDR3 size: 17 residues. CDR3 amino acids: CASSPRTSGGPGDTQYF. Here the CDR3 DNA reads TGTGCCAGCAGCCCCAGGACTAGCGGGGGCCCCGGGGATACGCAGTATTTT.

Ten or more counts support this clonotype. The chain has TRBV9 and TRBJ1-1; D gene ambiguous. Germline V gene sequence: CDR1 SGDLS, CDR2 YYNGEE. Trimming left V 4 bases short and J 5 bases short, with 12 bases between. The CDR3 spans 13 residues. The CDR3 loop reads CASSLFSGTEAFF. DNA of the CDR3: TGTGCCAGCAGCTTGTTCTCCGGGACTGAAGCTTTCTTT.

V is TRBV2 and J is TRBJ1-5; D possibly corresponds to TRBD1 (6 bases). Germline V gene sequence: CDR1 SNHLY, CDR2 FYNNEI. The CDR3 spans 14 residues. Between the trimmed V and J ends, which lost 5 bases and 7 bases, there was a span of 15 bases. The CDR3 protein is CASSRAGVGQPQHF. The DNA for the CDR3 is TGTGCCAGCAGTCGGGCAGGGGTCGGCCAGCCCCAGCATTTT.

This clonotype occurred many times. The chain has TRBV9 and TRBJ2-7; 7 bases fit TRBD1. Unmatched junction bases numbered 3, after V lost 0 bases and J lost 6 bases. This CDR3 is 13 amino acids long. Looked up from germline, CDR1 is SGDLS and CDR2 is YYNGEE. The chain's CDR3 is CASSVDRGLEQYF. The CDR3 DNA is TGTGCCAGCAGCGTAGACAGGGGTCTCGAGCAGTACTTC.

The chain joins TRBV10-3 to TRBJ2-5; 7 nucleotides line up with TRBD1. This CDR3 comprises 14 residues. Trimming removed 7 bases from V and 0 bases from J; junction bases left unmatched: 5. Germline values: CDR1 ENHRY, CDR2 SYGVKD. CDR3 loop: CAIIRGSYQETQYF. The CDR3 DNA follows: TGTGCCATCATCAGGGGGTCGTACCAAGAGACCCAGTACTTC.

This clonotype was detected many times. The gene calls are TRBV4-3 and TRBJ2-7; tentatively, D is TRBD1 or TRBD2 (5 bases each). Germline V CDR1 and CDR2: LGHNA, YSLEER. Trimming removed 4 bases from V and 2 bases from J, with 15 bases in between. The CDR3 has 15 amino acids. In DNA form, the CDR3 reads TGCGCCAGCAGCCCCACCGGGACCGGAACCTACGAGCAGTACTTC. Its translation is CASSPTGTGTYEQYF.

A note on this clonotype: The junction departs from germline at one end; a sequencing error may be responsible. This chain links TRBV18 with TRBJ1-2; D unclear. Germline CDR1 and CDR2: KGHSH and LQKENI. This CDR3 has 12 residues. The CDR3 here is CASSPPATHLIF. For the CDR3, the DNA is TGTGCCAGCTCACCGCCAGCGACGCACCTCATCTTC. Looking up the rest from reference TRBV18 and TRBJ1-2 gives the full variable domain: NAGVMQNPRHLVRRRGQEARLRCSPMKGHSHVYWYRQLPEEGLKFMVYLQKENIIDESGMPKERFSAEFPKEGPSILRIQQVVRGDSAAYFCASSPPATHLIFGSGTRLTVV.

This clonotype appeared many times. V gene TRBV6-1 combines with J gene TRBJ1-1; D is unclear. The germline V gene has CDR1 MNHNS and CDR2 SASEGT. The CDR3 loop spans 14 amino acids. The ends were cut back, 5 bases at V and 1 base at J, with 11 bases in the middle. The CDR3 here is CASSKPWGNTEAFF. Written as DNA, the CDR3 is TGTGCCAGCAGTAAACCCTGGGGGAACACTGAAGCTTTCTTT.